Given below is one T cell receptor beta chain in context. This CDR3 spans 16 amino acids. The V end was cut by 0 bases, the J end by 8 bases, with 14 bases between. CDR1 is MGHRA and CDR2 is YSYEKL in the germline V gene. The sample originates from a study of shared T cell receptors in the human thymus. Here immunoSEQ multiplex PCR was the method, and the copy in TCRdb shows in-frame clones only, minus some. The table records 65,000 to 70,000 clones, roughly 96% of them present only once. Input material: thymocytes. The V gene is TRBV4-1, the J gene TRBJ1-6; weak D call: TRBD1 (5 bases). The sequence derives from a human donor. CDR3 DNA: TGCGCCAGCAGCCAAGATCTGCAGGGTAGGGATTCACCCCTCCACTTT. Translating gives CASSQDLQGRDSPLHF.